Listed below are T cell receptor beta chains from one sample, sequenced in a study of CD8 T cells in ankylosing spondylitis. TCRdb used MiXCR to reprocess the 5' RACE reads, holding one entry per CDR3 protein. Of 200,000 to 250,000 distinct CDR3 sequences listed, approximately 30% were seen once; the top ten hold around 4.2%. Sequenced sample: blood, either unsorted or a sorted T cell fraction (not recorded which). The receptors were sampled from a male donor with ankylosing spondylitis or in good health (not recorded which). Each CDR3 is given with its conserved first and last residue. D genes are given only for firm matches. The size of a clone is reported for some rows only, either as once, few or many, or as a class for expanded clones.

v_call: TRBV6-1
clone_size: once
j_call: TRBJ2-1
d_call: TRBD1
cdr3_aa: CASMQGAAAGGNEQFF
cdr3_nt: TGTGCCAGCATGCAGGGGGCCGCAGCCGGGGGAAATGAGCAGTTCTTC

v_call: TRBV5-1
clone_size: .
j_call: TRBJ2-2
d_call: TRBD2
cdr3_aa: CASSFLTSSGELFF
cdr3_nt: TGCGCCAGCAGCTTCTTGACTAGCAGTGGGGAGCTGTTTTTT

v_call: TRBV12-3/TRBV12-4
clone_size: few
j_call: TRBJ2-1
d_call: TRBD1
cdr3_aa: CATSGRQGAPNEQFF
cdr3_nt: TGTGCCACCTCAGGTCGACAGGGGGCTCCCAATGAGCAGTTCTTC

v_call: TRBV11-2
clone_size: .
j_call: TRBJ2-5
d_call: TRBD2
cdr3_aa: CASSLEGALAGGETQYF
cdr3_nt: TGTGCCAGCAGCTTAGAAGGAGCACTAGCGGGGGGAGAGACCCAGTACTTC

v_call: TRBV20-1
clone_size: few
j_call: TRBJ2-2
d_call: .
cdr3_aa: CSASSRPGAGELFF
cdr3_nt: TGCAGTGCTAGTTCGCGACCCGGGGCCGGGGAGCTGTTTTTT

v_call: TRBV18
clone_size: .
j_call: TRBJ2-7
d_call: .
cdr3_aa: CASSHPGTQCLGYYEQYF
cdr3_nt: TGTGCCAGCTCACACCCCGGGACTCAGTGCCTTGGCTACTACGAGCAGTACTTC

v_call: TRBV20-1
clone_size: few
j_call: TRBJ1-3
d_call: TRBD1
cdr3_aa: CSARGQGDRNTIYF
cdr3_nt: TGCAGTGCTAGGGGACAGGGGGATCGGAACACCATATATTTT

v_call: TRBV29-1
clone_size: .
j_call: TRBJ2-1
d_call: TRBD1
cdr3_aa: CSVEGDSYNEQFF
cdr3_nt: TGCAGCGTTGAAGGGGACAGTTACAATGAGCAGTTCTTC

v_call: TRBV20-1
clone_size: .
j_call: TRBJ1-5
d_call: TRBD1
cdr3_aa: CSARGQGGNQPQHF
cdr3_nt: TGCAGTGCTAGAGGACAGGGTGGGAATCAGCCCCAGCATTTT

v_call: TRBV25-1
clone_size: .
j_call: TRBJ2-7
d_call: TRBD1
cdr3_aa: CASSLSQGALSYEQYF
cdr3_nt: TGTGCCAGCAGTTTATCACAGGGGGCACTCTCCTACGAGCAGTACTTC

v_call: TRBV7-2
clone_size: .
j_call: TRBJ2-7
d_call: TRBD2
cdr3_aa: CASSISGGPYEQYF
cdr3_nt: TGTGCCAGCAGCATAAGCGGGGGCCCCTACGAGCAGTACTTC

v_call: TRBV6-1
clone_size: few
j_call: TRBJ2-1
d_call: TRBD1
cdr3_aa: CASSRTGTGVNEQFF
cdr3_nt: TGTGCCAGCAGTCGGACCGGGACAGGGGTGAATGAGCAGTTCTTC

v_call: TRBV12-3/TRBV12-4
clone_size: .
j_call: TRBJ2-3
d_call: .
cdr3_aa: CASSFSDPELDTQYF
cdr3_nt: TGTGCCAGCAGTTTCTCCGATCCCGAGCTAGATACGCAGTATTTT

v_call: TRBV12-3/TRBV12-4
clone_size: .
j_call: TRBJ1-2
d_call: .
cdr3_aa: CASSFVGTAYGYTF
cdr3_nt: TGTGCCAGCAGTTTCGTTGGGACGGCCTATGGCTACACCTTC

v_call: TRBV29-1
clone_size: many
j_call: TRBJ2-1
d_call: .
cdr3_aa: CSVVGQLYNEQFF
cdr3_nt: TGCAGCGTTGTAGGTCAGTTATACAATGAGCAGTTCTTC

v_call: TRBV7-9
clone_size: .
j_call: TRBJ1-5
d_call: .
cdr3_aa: CASSHPGVDQPQHF
cdr3_nt: TGTGCCAGCAGCCACCCAGGGGTCGATCAGCCCCAGCATTTT

v_call: TRBV5-6
clone_size: .
j_call: TRBJ2-7
d_call: TRBD1
cdr3_aa: CASSRTGTDFEQYF
cdr3_nt: TGTGCCAGCAGCCGCACCGGGACAGACTTCGAGCAGTACTTC

v_call: TRBV10-3
clone_size: .
j_call: TRBJ2-3
d_call: .
cdr3_aa: CAISASGADTQYF
cdr3_nt: TGTGCCATCAGTGCATCAGGGGCGGATACGCAGTATTTT

v_call: TRBV10-2
clone_size: .
j_call: TRBJ2-5
d_call: .
cdr3_aa: CASSGEETQYF
cdr3_nt: TGCGCCAGCAGTGGAGAAGAGACCCAGTACTTC

v_call: TRBV20-1
clone_size: .
j_call: TRBJ2-5
d_call: .
cdr3_aa: CSGRSLQETQYF
cdr3_nt: TGCAGTGGCCGATCATTGCAAGAGACCCAGTACTTC

v_call: TRBV18
clone_size: .
j_call: TRBJ2-7
d_call: TRBD1
cdr3_aa: CASSRGTGEQYF
cdr3_nt: TGTGCCAGCTCACGGGGGACAGGCGAGCAGTACTTC

v_call: TRBV15
clone_size: .
j_call: TRBJ2-7
d_call: .
cdr3_aa: CATSRDIGGDEQYF
cdr3_nt: TGTGCCACCAGCAGAGATATCGGAGGGGACGAGCAGTACTTC

v_call: TRBV11-2
clone_size: few
j_call: TRBJ2-1
d_call: .
cdr3_aa: CASSLGPGFYNEQFF
cdr3_nt: TGTGCCAGCAGCTTAGGGCCAGGGTTCTACAATGAGCAGTTCTTC

v_call: TRBV12-3/TRBV12-4
clone_size: few
j_call: TRBJ1-5
d_call: .
cdr3_aa: CASSLLGVSNQPQHF
cdr3_nt: TGTGCCAGCAGTTTACTGGGAGTTAGCAATCAGCCCCAGCATTTT

v_call: TRBV20-1
clone_size: .
j_call: TRBJ1-6
d_call: .
cdr3_aa: CSARALLRVIRSSPLHF
cdr3_nt: TGCAGTGCTAGAGCCCTCTTAAGGGTGATACGAAGTTCACCCCTCCACTTT

v_call: TRBV5-6
clone_size: .
j_call: TRBJ2-1
d_call: .
cdr3_aa: CASSFGQGSNEQFF
cdr3_nt: TGTGCCAGCAGCTTCGGTCAGGGGAGCAATGAGCAGTTCTTC

v_call: TRBV10-3
clone_size: .
j_call: TRBJ2-2
d_call: TRBD1
cdr3_aa: CAISGDRLTKNTGELFF
cdr3_nt: TGTGCCATCAGTGGGGACAGGTTGACAAAGAACACCGGGGAGCTGTTTTTT

v_call: TRBV29-1
clone_size: .
j_call: TRBJ2-3
d_call: .
cdr3_aa: CSGLLVHRADTQYF
cdr3_nt: TGCAGCGGCCTGTTAGTCCATCGGGCAGATACGCAGTATTTT

v_call: TRBV29-1
clone_size: .
j_call: TRBJ2-7
d_call: TRBD2
cdr3_aa: CSVVERGIAYEQYF
cdr3_nt: TGCAGCGTTGTGGAGCGGGGGATCGCCTACGAGCAGTACTTC

v_call: TRBV25-1
clone_size: .
j_call: TRBJ1-4
d_call: .
cdr3_aa: CASSEWNGGRFEKLFF
cdr3_nt: TGTGCCAGCAGTGAATGGAACGGGGGGCGCTTTGAAAAACTGTTTTTT

v_call: TRBV20-1
clone_size: .
j_call: TRBJ2-2
d_call: TRBD2
cdr3_aa: CSARDAQRGGGELFF
cdr3_nt: TGCAGTGCTAGAGATGCCCAGCGGGGGGGCGGGGAGCTGTTTTTT

v_call: TRBV10-2
clone_size: few
j_call: TRBJ2-3
d_call: .
cdr3_aa: CASSESTPAPTDTQYF
cdr3_nt: TGCGCCAGCAGTGAGTCGACCCCAGCCCCCACAGATACGCAGTATTTT

v_call: TRBV19
clone_size: .
j_call: TRBJ2-1
d_call: TRBD2
cdr3_aa: CASSIYLAGTAKNEQFF
cdr3_nt: TGTGCCAGTAGTATTTACCTAGCGGGAACCGCAAAAAATGAGCAGTTCTTC

v_call: TRBV5-1
clone_size: few
j_call: TRBJ2-3
d_call: .
cdr3_aa: CASSLGSASTDTQYF
cdr3_nt: TGCGCCAGCAGCTTGGGTAGCGCTAGCACAGATACGCAGTATTTT

v_call: TRBV20-1
clone_size: .
j_call: TRBJ2-7
d_call: TRBD1
cdr3_aa: CSAPYGQGPDEQYF
cdr3_nt: TGCAGTGCCCCCTACGGACAGGGGCCGGACGAGCAGTACTTC

v_call: TRBV20-1
clone_size: few
j_call: TRBJ2-6
d_call: .
cdr3_aa: CSAGAPSSGANVLTF
cdr3_nt: TGCAGTGCTGGGGCGCCTAGCTCTGGGGCCAACGTCCTGACTTTC

v_call: TRBV4-1
clone_size: .
j_call: TRBJ2-1
d_call: .
cdr3_aa: CASSRFGGFGDNEQFF
cdr3_nt: TGCGCCAGCAGCCGCTTCGGGGGTTTTGGTGACAATGAGCAGTTCTTC

v_call: TRBV7-9
clone_size: .
j_call: TRBJ2-5
d_call: .
cdr3_aa: CASSLLGGTVQETQYF
cdr3_nt: TGTGCCAGCAGCCTCTTAGGGGGGACAGTTCAAGAGACCCAGTACTTC

v_call: TRBV3-1
clone_size: .
j_call: TRBJ2-3
d_call: TRBD2
cdr3_aa: CASTQDGGSGGPRDTQYF
cdr3_nt: TGTGCCAGCACCCAAGATGGCGGGAGCGGGGGGCCTCGAGATACGCAGTATTTT

v_call: TRBV15
clone_size: few
j_call: TRBJ2-3
d_call: .
cdr3_aa: CATSREVVLDTQYF
cdr3_nt: TGTGCCACCAGCAGAGAGGTGGTGCTGGATACGCAGTATTTT

v_call: TRBV28
clone_size: .
j_call: TRBJ1-2
d_call: .
cdr3_aa: CASSPTILGDGYTF
cdr3_nt: TGTGCCAGCAGCCCTACGATTTTAGGAGATGGCTACACCTTC

v_call: TRBV29-1
clone_size: .
j_call: TRBJ1-2
d_call: TRBD1
cdr3_aa: CSVDSGQGGYGYTF
cdr3_nt: TGCAGCGTTGATTCGGGACAGGGTGGCTATGGCTACACCTTC

v_call: TRBV20-1
clone_size: .
j_call: TRBJ2-3
d_call: .
cdr3_aa: CSAGGVGLADTQYF
cdr3_nt: TGCAGTGCTGGAGGGGTGGGGTTGGCAGATACGCAGTATTTT

v_call: TRBV27
clone_size: .
j_call: TRBJ2-3
d_call: TRBD2
cdr3_aa: CASSLSREQDTQYF
cdr3_nt: TGTGCCAGCAGTTTATCGCGGGAGCAAGATACGCAGTATTTT

v_call: TRBV29-1
clone_size: many
j_call: TRBJ1-1
d_call: .
cdr3_aa: CSVEDLQGTGTEAFF
cdr3_nt: TGCAGCGTTGAAGATCTTCAGGGTACGGGCACTGAAGCTTTCTTT

v_call: TRBV10-3
clone_size: few
j_call: TRBJ1-4
d_call: TRBD1
cdr3_aa: CAISDGQGGEKLFF
cdr3_nt: TGTGCCATCAGTGACGGACAGGGCGGTGAAAAACTGTTTTTT

v_call: TRBV12-3/TRBV12-4
clone_size: .
j_call: TRBJ2-5
d_call: TRBD2
cdr3_aa: CASSLGLAGAETQYF
cdr3_nt: TGTGCCAGCAGTTTAGGACTAGCGGGGGCAGAGACCCAGTACTTC

v_call: TRBV6-5
clone_size: .
j_call: TRBJ2-5
d_call: .
cdr3_aa: CASSYSGGDLLETQYF
cdr3_nt: TGTGCCAGCAGTTACTCTGGAGGGGACCTCTTGGAGACCCAGTACTTC

v_call: TRBV5-6
clone_size: .
j_call: TRBJ2-7
d_call: .
cdr3_aa: CASSPATGLRTYEQYF
cdr3_nt: TGTGCCAGCAGCCCAGCTACAGGGTTGCGGACCTACGAGCAGTACTTC

v_call: TRBV9
clone_size: .
j_call: TRBJ1-3
d_call: TRBD1
cdr3_aa: CASSPWDRGYTIYF
cdr3_nt: TGTGCCAGCAGCCCCTGGGACAGGGGTTACACCATATATTTT

v_call: TRBV6-1
clone_size: .
j_call: TRBJ2-1
d_call: .
cdr3_aa: CASGEGSLYNEQFF
cdr3_nt: TGTGCCTCCGGAGAGGGGAGCCTCTACAATGAGCAGTTCTTC

v_call: TRBV7-2
clone_size: few
j_call: TRBJ2-3
d_call: TRBD1
cdr3_aa: CASSSPTGLSDTQYF
cdr3_nt: TGTGCCAGCAGCTCCCCGACAGGGTTGTCAGATACGCAGTATTTT

v_call: TRBV12-3/TRBV12-4
clone_size: .
j_call: TRBJ2-1
d_call: TRBD2
cdr3_aa: CASSATSGGPNEQFF
cdr3_nt: TGTGCCAGCAGTGCTACTAGCGGGGGTCCCAATGAGCAGTTCTTC